What follows are 28 T cell receptor beta chains derived from one specimen sequenced in a study of identifying expanded T cells in peripheral blood. The assay was immunoSEQ multiplex PCR, and TCRdb's table has in-frame clones only and misses some. This sample has about 58,000 clones, with about nine tenths found just once. Input material: blood. The receptors come from a person aged 18 to 75 in good health.

This clone was seen a single time. This chain uses TRBV7-2 with TRBJ2-7, with 9 bases aligning to TRBD2. Trimming at V came to 0 bases and at J to 1 base, leaving 7 bases not matched to a gene. CDR1 is SGHTA, CDR2 FQGNSA, per germline. This CDR3 comprises 17 residues. The CDR3 loop reads CASSLANSGGLSYEQYF. CDR3 DNA: TGTGCCAGCAGCTTAGCTAATAGCGGGGGCCTTTCCTACGAGCAGTACTTC.

J is TRBJ2-5 and V is TRBV7-7; 7 bases line up with TRBD2. Germline CDR1 and CDR2: SSHAT and FNYEAQ (reference sequence). V dropped 3 bases and J dropped 5; count of bases not matched to a gene: 9. CDR3 length: 15 amino acids. CDR3 amino acids: CASSLEGGRGETQYF. CDR3 DNA sequence: TGTGCCAGCAGCTTGGAGGGAGGGCGGGGGGAGACCCAGTACTTC.

The V and J genes are TRBV4-2 and TRBJ1-2; no clear D. The germline V gene encodes CDR1 LGHNA and CDR2 YNFKEQ. This CDR3 contains 18 residues. Trimming removed 2 bases from V and 7 bases from J, with 26 bases in between. The CDR3 nucleotides read TGTGCCAGCAGCCAAAACCCCACGGCTGGATTCTCAATTCTTGGCTACACCTTC. This translates into CASSQNPTAGFSILGYTF.

CDR3 in amino acids: CASSPWEGTGELFF. The CDR3 region has the DNA TGTGCCAGCTCACCGTGGGAAGGCACCGGGGAGCTGTTTTTT. The genes are TRBV18 and TRBJ2-2; D is undetermined. Trimming cost V 3 bases and J 4 bases, with 9 bases left between them. Germline CDR1 and CDR2: KGHSH and LQKENI. The CDR3 runs to 14 residues.

The sample holds one count of this clone. The J gene is TRBJ2-1, the V gene TRBV28; 9 bases are shared with TRBD2. The CDR3 loop spans 16 amino acids. The ends lost 5 bases at V and 3 bases at J; junction bases unmatched: 8. Germline V gene sequence: CDR1 MDHEN, CDR2 SYDVKM. CDR3 residues: CASSNGGGRVYNEQFF. CDR3 DNA sequence: TGTGCCAGCAGTAATGGGGGCGGGAGGGTCTACAATGAGCAGTTCTTC.

The chain has TRBV30 and TRBJ1-6; maybe TRBD1 (5 bases). Germline V gene sequence: CDR1 GTSNPN, CDR2 SVGIG (reference sequence). V lost 4 bases and J 3 bases, leaving 10 bases between the germline ends. The CDR3 is 14 amino acids. The CDR3 reads CAWKSGNYNSPLHF. DNA of the CDR3: TGTGCCTGGAAATCAGGGAACTATAATTCACCCCTCCACTTT.

The chain carries TRBV15 and TRBJ2-7; D not resolved. CDR3 length: 10 residues. CDR1 and CDR2 (germline): LNHNV, YYDKDF (reference sequence). Trimming left V 6 bases short and J 5 bases short, with 5 bases between. The DNA of the CDR3 is TGTGCCACCAGTCTCCACGAGCAGTACTTC. Translation gives CATSLHEQYF.

The J gene is TRBJ1-3, the V gene TRBV4-2, with D uncertain. Trimming removed 0 bases from V and 6 bases from J, with 12 bases in between. Germline loops: CDR1 LGHNA, CDR2 YNFKEQ. This CDR3 has 15 residues. In DNA, the CDR3 is TGTGCCAGCAGCCAAGAATTATCACCTCCAAACACCATATATTTT. Translation gives CASSQELSPPNTIYF.

This clone was seen only once. CDR3 in amino acids: CASSPTRSFLVEAFF. CDR3 sequence (DNA): TGTGCCAGCAGCCCGACCAGGAGTTTCCTCGTTGAAGCTTTCTTT. The chain carries TRBV11-2 and TRBJ1-1; D is unresolved. There are 15 residues in the CDR3. Germline CDR1 is SGHAT and CDR2 is FQNNGV. Trimming left V 5 bases short and J 7 bases short, with 20 bases between.

This clone appeared a single time. The chain joins TRBV5-8 to TRBJ1-1; D remains unclear. CDR3 length equals 11 residues. Trimming pared 4 bases from V and 1 base from J, leaving 2 bases between. Germline V CDR1 and CDR2: SGHTS, YDEGEE. For the CDR3, the DNA is TGTGCCAGCAGCCGGAACACTGAAGCTTTCTTT. This codes for CASSRNTEAFF.

This clone was observed a single time. The chain uses TRBV18 and TRBJ1-3, with D tentatively TRBD1 (6 bases). The V gene lost 1 base and the J gene lost 3 bases, with 13 bases spanning the gap. Per germline, CDR1 KGHSH and CDR2 LQKENI. The CDR3 has 16 amino acids. CDR3 nucleotides: TGTGCCAGCTCACCACTGGGGGACACGATTGGAAACACCATATATTTT. Protein sequence: CASSPLGDTIGNTIYF.

This clone was seen just once. V and J are TRBV18 and TRBJ2-1, with a weak D call TRBD2 (6 bases). Trimming removed 3 bases from V and 8 bases from J, with 17 bases in between. CDR1 and CDR2 (germline): KGHSH, LQKENI. This CDR3 comprises 15 residues. The CDR3 DNA follows: TGTGCCAGCTCACCTCTGATCGCGGGGCTCGATGAGCAGTTCTTC. Translating gives CASSPLIAGLDEQFF.

V is TRBV7-8 and J is TRBJ2-2; 10 bases fit TRBD2. This CDR3 is built from 18 residues. Per the germline V gene, CDR1 is SGHVS and CDR2 is FQNEAQ. Unmatched junction bases numbered 12, after V lost 1 base and J lost 7 bases. The CDR3 DNA sequence: TGTGCCAGCAGCTTAGTGGCTAGCGGGAGCCCCGTCGGCGGGGAGCTGTTTTTT. This codes for CASSLVASGSPVGGELFF.

This chain joins TRBV27 and TRBJ2-7; 7 bases align to TRBD1. Germline V gene sequence: CDR1 MNHEY, CDR2 SMNVEV (reference sequence). The CDR3 extends over 15 amino acids. The J segment lost 5 bases and the V segment lost 5 bases, leaving 12 bases of the junction unmatched. CDR3 sequence (DNA): TGTGCCAGCAGTCCCCTCGAACAGGGGTCCAACGAGCAGTACTTC. Its translation: CASSPLEQGSNEQYF.

This clone was counted once. The chain employs TRBV7-2 and TRBJ2-2; D is undetermined. The CDR3 sequence is 13 residues long. CDR1 is SGHTA, CDR2 FQGNSA, per germline. V lost 3 bases and J lost 6, with 8 bases in between. CDR3 nucleotide sequence: TGTGCCAGCAGCTTCCCTCCCGCCGGGGAGCTGTTTTTT. It codes for CASSFPPAGELFF.

The chain links TRBV28 to TRBJ1-2; no definite D call. V was trimmed by 7 bases and J by 4 bases, leaving 13 bases between them. Germline CDR1 reads MDHEN; CDR2 reads SYDVKM. There are 13 residues in the CDR3. The CDR3 is CASTPRTAYGYTF. The CDR3 nucleotides read TGTGCCAGCACCCCCAGAACGGCCTATGGCTACACCTTC.

This chain joins TRBV7-9 and TRBJ1-1; D is unresolved. V shed 1 base and J shed 5 bases, with 5 bases lying between them. The CDR3 sequence is 12 residues long. Germline CDR1 reads SEHNR; CDR2 reads FQNEAQ (reference sequence). CDR3: CASSLGTTEAFF. CDR3 coding DNA: TGTGCCAGCAGCTTAGGAACGACTGAAGCTTTCTTT.

This chain uses TRBV4-2 with TRBJ2-7; D perhaps matches TRBD1 (6 bases). The CDR3 consists of 16 residues. Germline assignment: CDR1 LGHNA and CDR2 YNFKEQ. The V and J ends lost 0 bases and 5 bases respectively, with 17 bases between them. CDR3 nucleotides: TGTGCCAGCAGCCAAGAGCCGGACAGCCGAATCCACGAGCAGTACTTC. It yields the protein CASSQEPDSRIHEQYF.

The table lists this clone with a few counts. The junction departs from the called germline gene at one end, perhaps through a read error. The genes are TRBV7-7 and TRBJ2-2; 7 bases are shared with TRBD1. Germline V gene data show CDR1 as SSHAT and CDR2 as FNYEAQ (reference sequence). The CDR3 totals 14 residues. As DNA, the CDR3 is TGTGCTAGCAGCTCCGACAGGGCCACCGGGGAGCTGTTTTTT. This sequence encodes CASSSDRATGELFF.

The chain couples TRBV5-1 to TRBJ1-1; the D is unclear. V gave up 3 bases and J gave up 0 bases, with 15 bases separating them. The CDR3 runs to 16 residues. Germline V CDR1 and CDR2: SGHRS, YFSETQ. The CDR3, as DNA: TGCGCCAGCAGCTCCGCCCCGGGCCCTATGAACACTGAAGCTTTCTTT. This sequence encodes CASSSAPGPMNTEAFF.

The rearrangement joins TRBV18 to TRBJ1-1, with 10 nucleotides matching TRBD1. This CDR3 contains 14 residues. V lost 6 bases to trimming and J lost 5 bases; unmatched junction nucleotides: 6. CDR1 and CDR2 (germline): KGHSH, LQKENI. The CDR3 nucleotides are TGTGCCAGCTCGCGACAGGGGGCAGGTACTGAAGCTTTCTTT. Translation: CASSRQGAGTEAFF.

The chain carries TRBV21-1 and TRBJ1-2; the table's D call TRBD1 went unverified against the DNA. TRBV21-1 is a known pseudogene. This CDR3 comprises 15 residues. CDR3 loop: CASSKEDSGVHGYTF. CDR3 coding DNA: TGTGCCAGCAGCAAAGAGGACTCAGGGGTACATGGCTACACCTTC.

The chain recombines TRBV29-1 with TRBJ1-4; 11 bases are shared with TRBD1. The ends lost 4 bases at V and 8 bases at J; junction bases unmatched: 3. The CDR3 has 13 residues. CDR1 is SQVTM and CDR2 is ANQGSEA in the germline V gene. The CDR3: CSVGTGGLEKLFF. CDR3 coding DNA: TGCAGCGTTGGGACAGGGGGCCTGGAAAAACTGTTTTTT. Looking up the rest from reference TRBV29-1 and TRBJ1-4 gives the full variable domain: SAVISQKPSRDICQRGTSLTIQCQVDSQVTMMFWYRQQPGQSLTLIATANQGSEATYESGFVIDKFPISRPNLTFSTLTVSNMSPEDSSIYLCSVGTGGLEKLFFGSGTQLSVL.

The chain is built from TRBV7-2 and TRBJ1-1; maybe TRBD1 (6 bases). Germline V gene lookup returns CDR1 SGHTA and CDR2 FQGNSA. This CDR3 is built from 16 residues. V shed 3 bases and J shed 3 bases, with 17 bases lying between them. This chain's CDR3 is CASSLMGGAFDTEAFF. In DNA form, the CDR3 reads TGTGCCAGCAGCTTGATGGGGGGCGCGTTTGACACTGAAGCTTTCTTT.

V gene TRBV30 combines with J gene TRBJ1-2; no definite D call. CDR1 is GTSNPN, CDR2 SVGIG, per germline (reference sequence). CDR3 length equals 12 residues. V gave up 0 bases and J gave up 9 bases, with 11 bases separating them. The CDR3 DNA sequence: TGTGCCTGGAGTGTAGTAGGGTGGAGCTACACCTTC. Residues: CAWSVVGWSYTF.

V and J are TRBV29-1 and TRBJ2-3, with 7 bases fitting TRBD2. J gave up 1 base and V 4 bases, and 8 bases lay outside the gene matches. Germline V lookup: CDR1 SQVTM, CDR2 ANQGSEA. CDR3 length equals 15 residues. The chain's CDR3 is CSVVGGGGGTDTQYF. Written as DNA, the CDR3 is TGCAGCGTTGTAGGCGGGGGAGGAGGCACAGATACGCAGTATTTT.

This clone was picked up a small number of times. The V call is TRBV9, the J call TRBJ1-2; D unclear. Per germline, CDR1 SGDLS and CDR2 YYNGEE. The length of the CDR3 is 16 residues. Trimming removed 3 bases at V and 9 bases at J, with 24 bases between. This chain's CDR3 is CASSASLGRGWVSYTF. DNA of the CDR3: TGTGCCAGCAGCGCCTCCCTTGGGCGCGGGTGGGTAAGCTACACCTTC. Based on the CDR3 plus reference TRBV9 and TRBJ1-2, the full variable domain is DSGVTQTPKHLITATGQRVTLRCSPRSGDLSVYWYQQSLDQGLQFLIQYYNGEERAKGNILERFSAQQFPDLHSELNLSSLELGDSALYFCASSASLGRGWVSYTFGSGTRLTVV.

The CDR3 is CAGQKNEAYEQYF. CDR3 DNA sequence: TGTGCCGGCCAGAAGAATGAAGCCTACGAGCAGTACTTC. The V and J genes are TRBV2 and TRBJ2-7; D uncertain. This CDR3 region has 13 residues. V was clipped by 11 bases and J by 2 bases, with 16 bases between them. The germline V gene encodes CDR1 SNHLY and CDR2 FYNNEI.